Listed below are T cell receptor beta chains from one sample, sequenced in a study of blood T cell repertoires in COVID-19. Only in-frame clones appear in the TCRdb table, and some are missing; sequencing was by immunoSEQ multiplex PCR. The sample has hundreds of thousands of clones, approximately 89% seen once. The sequencing sample was made of peripheral blood. The receptor set was obtained from a woman aged 60-70 years who had recovered from COVID-19. Both conserved end residues are part of each CDR3.

J gene,V gene,CDR3 protein
TRBJ1-2,TRBV18,CASSPGGTDQGGYTF
TRBJ1-5,TRBV18,CASSQHRGDQPQHF
TRBJ1-3,TRBV10-3,CAIKSTGSSGNTIYF
TRBJ2-1,TRBV18,CASSPLNSGGPRTSGSEQFF
TRBJ2-7,TRBV5-6,CASSYRGLILKEQYF
TRBJ1-1,TRBV15,CATGKIQGPHGETEAFF
TRBJ1-2,TRBV9,CASSASTGSNGYTF
TRBJ2-7,TRBV7-2,CASSLRLAGGLTPYEQYF
TRBJ2-2,TRBV2,CASSENSGTSGELFF
TRBJ1-5,TRBV6-5,CASRASNQPQHF
TRBJ1-6,TRBV18,CASSPRQGAGSPLHF
TRBJ1-6,TRBV28,CASRVGMARNNSPLHF
TRBJ2-2,TRBV7-9,CASSLGLAGTGELFF
TRBJ2-7,TRBV9,CASSVGGLDYEQYF
TRBJ2-1,TRBV10-3,CAISGLAGGRGYNEQFF
TRBJ1-3,TRBV3-1/TRBV3-2,CAAAGAQQLSGNTIYF
TRBJ2-7,TRBV7-9,CASSLARGWGAEQYF
TRBJ2-7,TRBV28,CASSLWDRGREQYF
TRBJ1-1,TRBV5-3,CARSPTGGGLAFF
TRBJ2-3,TRBV21-1,CASRGLAGHTDTQYF
TRBJ1-1,TRBV18,CASAAGGWNTEAFF
TRBJ1-1,TRBV19,CASSIVAGGGTEAFF
TRBJ2-1,TRBV5-1,CASTLMQDSSYNEQFF
TRBJ1-4,TRBV7-9,CASSFPGAFGEKLFF
TRBJ2-7,TRBV6-5,CASTPSYEQYF
TRBJ2-1,TRBV14,CATSFLGGTYNEQFF
TRBJ2-1,TRBV5-1,CASSVEKSGDEQFF
TRBJ2-2,TRBV7-3,CASSGGSNTGELFF
TRBJ1-6,TRBV6-6,CASSPTGDWAPLHF
TRBJ2-7,TRBV5-1,CATTRDTYSYEQYF
TRBJ1-1,TRBV19,CASSKGQGLNTEAFF
TRBJ2-4,TRBV19,CASSIIVAKNIQYF
TRBJ2-7,TRBV15,CATSWDRESYEQYF
TRBJ1-6,TRBV28,CASSGTNRGDSPLHF
TRBJ2-7,TRBV28,CASSYNSDSSYEQYF
TRBJ1-6,TRBV7-3,CASSPRSTGANSPLHF
TRBJ1-2,TRBV20-1,CSADRGVGYTF
TRBJ2-7,TRBV5-6,CASSSSGQGARVHEQYF
TRBJ1-5,TRBV19,CASSMRGTGSNQPQHF
TRBJ1-5,TRBV10-3,CAIGTGENQPQHF
TRBJ1-2,TRBV5-1,CASSLGSRGNGYTF
TRBJ2-7,TRBV15,CATSIRDYEQYF
TRBJ1-6,TRBV5-1,CASRLQGQSGSPLHF
TRBJ2-2,TRBV5-6,CASSPGLAGFLGELFF
TRBJ1-4,TRBV4-2,CASSQWGQEGEKLFF
TRBJ2-5,TRBV18,CASSPYNGGQETQYF